Shown below are 21 T cell receptor beta chains from a single sample sequenced in a study of blood T cell repertoires in COVID-19. Profiling relied on immunoSEQ multiplex PCR, and the TCRdb table lists in-frame clones only, not all of them. Seen here are 130,000 or so clones, 80% to 85% observed once, and the top ten hold 8% to 9%. Material: peripheral blood. These TCRs come from a young man with COVID-19, enrolled during active disease.

This clone appeared a few times. The chain uses TRBV11-3 and TRBJ2-7; 7 bases are shared with TRBD1. Germline V CDR1 and CDR2: SGHNT, YENEEA. This CDR3 comprises 15 residues. V lost 5 bases, J lost 2 bases, and 9 bases stayed unmatched. As DNA, the CDR3 is TGTGCCAGCAGCCAACGGACAGGCGCAACCTACGAGCAGTACTTC. Translated, it gives CASSQRTGATYEQYF.

The rearrangement links TRBV18 to TRBJ1-3; 7 bases map to TRBD1. J lost 4 bases, V lost 1 base, and 13 bases had no gene match. The germline V gene has CDR1 KGHSH and CDR2 LQKENI. The CDR3 contains 18 residues. For the CDR3, the DNA is TGTGCCAGCTCACCACGGGACAGCCCGACCTTCTCCGGAAACACCATATATTTT. This codes for CASSPRDSPTFSGNTIYF.

V is TRBV27 and J is TRBJ2-3; 10 bases are a match to TRBD2. The CDR3 is 13 residues long. CDR1 and CDR2 from the germline V gene are MNHEY and SMNVEV (reference sequence). With 10 bases clipped from V and 6 bases from J, the junction kept 7 bases outside the gene matches. CDR3 nucleotides: TGTGCCACTAAGCGGGAGGGCCACGATACGCAGTATTTT. Amino acids: CATKREGHDTQYF.

V gene TRBV19 combines with J gene TRBJ1-5, with a weak D call TRBD1 (5 bases). Germline lookup yields CDR1 LNHDA and CDR2 SQIVND (reference sequence). Trimming cost V 3 bases and J 7 bases, with 22 bases left between them. There are 17 residues in the CDR3. The CDR3 DNA reads TGTGCCAGTAGTATCCCTGCGGTGGGATACGGGGGACAGCCCCAGCATTTT. As protein: CASSIPAVGYGGQPQHF. The whole variable domain, remainder taken from reference TRBV19 and TRBJ1-5, is DGGITQSPKYLFRKEGQNVTLSCEQNLNHDAMYWYRQDPGQGLRLIYYSQIVNDFQKGDIAEGYSVSREKKESFPLTVTSAQKNPTAFYLCASSIPAVGYGGQPQHFGDGTRLSIL.

The chain carries TRBV30 and TRBJ2-3; no firm D call. With 3 bases removed from V and 5 bases from J, the gap between germline ends came to 12 bases. This CDR3 spans 13 amino acids. Germline V CDR1 and CDR2: GTSNPN, SVGIG (reference sequence). CDR3 nucleotide sequence: TGTGCCTGGAGCAGACAAGTTCTAGATACGCAGTATTTT. It yields the protein CAWSRQVLDTQYF.

The rearrangement joins TRBV9 to TRBJ1-4; the D is unclear. Germline CDR1 is SGDLS and CDR2 is YYNGEE. Trimming pared 0 bases from V and 6 bases from J, leaving 6 bases between. The CDR3 totals 13 residues. The CDR3, as DNA: TGTGCCAGCAGCGTAGGGCAGGATGAAAAACTGTTTTTT. It encodes CASSVGQDEKLFF.

The chain joins TRBV3-1 (or the pseudogene TRBV3-2) to TRBJ1-4; 7 bases align to TRBD1. The J segment lost 12 bases and the V segment lost 1 base, leaving 5 bases of the junction unmatched. This CDR3 comprises 13 residues. The germline V gene has CDR1 LGHDT and CDR2 YNNKEL (reference sequence). As DNA, the CDR3 is TGTGCCAGCAGCCAAGCGCCGAGGGGGCAACTGTTTTTT. Its translation: CASSQAPRGQLFF.

This chain uses TRBV19 with TRBJ2-2; tentative D call: TRBD1 (5 bases). CDR3 length: 14 residues. Trimming shortened V by 5 bases and J by 6 bases, and 13 bases separated the two germline ends. Per the germline V gene, CDR1 is LNHDA and CDR2 is SQIVND (reference sequence). The CDR3 reads CASSPGQWPGELFF. The CDR3 DNA follows: TGTGCCAGTAGTCCAGGGCAATGGCCCGGGGAGCTGTTTTTT.

The sample holds a few counts of this clone. The V call is TRBV15, the J call TRBJ2-5; D perhaps matches TRBD1 (5 bases). Deletions cut 7 bases from V and 5 bases from J, with 11 bases between. CDR3 size: 12 residues. Germline V CDR1 and CDR2: LNHNV, YYDKDF (reference sequence). This CDR3 is CATIRAGETQYF. The CDR3 coding sequence is TGTGCCACCATCAGGGCCGGGGAGACCCAGTACTTC.

The chain uses TRBV10-3 and TRBJ2-7; maybe TRBD2 (6 bases). Between the trimmed V and J ends, which lost 2 bases and 5 bases, there was a span of 16 bases. The CDR3 extends over 15 amino acids. CDR1 and CDR2 (germline): ENHRY, SYGVKD. CDR3 loop: CAISEQEGSRHEQYF. The DNA of the CDR3 is TGTGCCATCAGTGAGCAGGAGGGATCTAGACACGAGCAGTACTTC.

The rearrangement links TRBV28 to TRBJ2-3, with D tentatively TRBD1 (6 bases). V was pared by 8 bases and J by 3 bases, with 21 bases between. Germline lookup yields CDR1 MDHEN and CDR2 SYDVKM. The CDR3 runs 16 residues. CDR3 loop: CASPPRAGVETDTQYF. The CDR3 region has the DNA TGTGCCAGCCCCCCCCGCGCAGGGGTAGAGACAGATACGCAGTATTTT.

The sample holds one count of this clone. The chain employs TRBV3-1 (or the pseudogene TRBV3-2) and TRBJ2-2, with TRBD2 identical over 8 bases. The CDR3 has 17 amino acids. Germline assignment: CDR1 LGHDT and CDR2 YNNKEL (reference sequence). The J segment lost 4 bases and the V segment lost 4 bases, leaving 11 bases of the junction unmatched. The CDR3 DNA follows: TGTGCCAGCAGCCCGCTATTTAGCGGGAAGAGCACCGGGGAGCTGTTTTTT. It specifies CASSPLFSGKSTGELFF.

The chain has TRBV2 and TRBJ1-5, with D possibly matching TRBD1 (5 bases). Germline CDR1 SNHLY, CDR2 FYNNEI. V dropped 2 bases and J dropped 4 bases, with 9 bases sitting between them. This CDR3 is built from 14 residues. The chain's CDR3 is CASSEQRGNQPQHF. CDR3 bases: TGTGCCAGCAGTGAACAGCGGGGGAATCAGCCCCAGCATTTT.

This chain connects TRBV7-8 to TRBJ2-7, with D tentatively TRBD2 (7 bases). This CDR3 spans 17 amino acids. CDR1 is SGHVS, CDR2 FQNEAQ, per germline. V dropped 5 bases and J dropped 4 bases, with 24 bases sitting between them. CDR3 coding DNA: TGTGCCAGCAGCCTATTAGGGGGAGGGCCTAGTATATACGAGCAGTACTTC. Protein product: CASSLLGGGPSIYEQYF.

This clone was observed many times. V and J are TRBV3-1 (or the pseudogene TRBV3-2) and TRBJ2-2; D perhaps matches TRBD1 (6 bases). V shed 2 bases and J shed 1 base, with 11 bases lying between them. The CDR3 spans 16 residues. Germline CDR1 and CDR2: LGHDT and YNNKEL (reference sequence). The DNA for the CDR3 is TGTGCCAGCAGCCAAAGGGAAGGGGGGAACACCGGGGAGCTGTTTTTT. It codes for CASSQREGGNTGELFF.

This rearrangement joins TRBV10-3 to TRBJ1-5, with TRBD1 as a possible D gene (5 bases). The CDR3 runs to 13 residues. In germline, CDR1 is ENHRY, CDR2 SYGVKD. Between the trimmed V and J ends, which lost 5 bases and 6 bases, there was a span of 11 bases. For the CDR3, the DNA is TGTGCCATCAGTTCTCAGGGTGGTCAGCCCCAGCATTTT. Its translation is CAISSQGGQPQHF.

This clone was detected only once. The chain recombines TRBV19 with TRBJ2-7; TRBD1 matches at 7 bases. Germline CDR1 and CDR2: LNHDA and SQIVND (reference sequence). There are 15 residues in the CDR3. The V and J ends lost 3 bases and 0 bases, in that order; junction bases with no gene match: 5. The CDR3 coding sequence is TGTGCCAGTAGTATCGACAGGGCCCACTCCTACGAGCAGTACTTC. Protein: CASSIDRAHSYEQYF. Filled out from reference TRBV19 and TRBJ2-7, the complete variable domain reads DGGITQSPKYLFRKEGQNVTLSCEQNLNHDAMYWYRQDPGQGLRLIYYSQIVNDFQKGDIAEGYSVSREKKESFPLTVTSAQKNPTAFYLCASSIDRAHSYEQYFGPGTRLTVT.

The chain recombines TRBV5-4 with TRBJ1-5, with unresolved D. Per germline, CDR1 SGHNT and CDR2 YYREEE (reference sequence). CDR3 size: 15 residues. The V end was cut by 5 bases, the J end by 0 bases, with 12 bases between. The CDR3 sequence: CASRSGPDSNQPQHF. The CDR3 DNA sequence: TGTGCCAGCAGGTCTGGGCCAGATAGCAATCAGCCCCAGCATTTT.

The genes are TRBV5-4 and TRBJ1-2, with 9 bases lining up with TRBD1. CDR1 SGHNT and CDR2 YYREEE come from the germline V gene (reference sequence). Unmatched junction bases numbered 3, after V lost 4 bases and J lost 8 bases. This CDR3 comprises 12 residues. CDR3 coding DNA: TGTGCCAGCAGCCTGGACAGGGGAGGCTACACCTTC. Protein product: CASSLDRGGYTF.

In this sample, this clone turned up once. This rearrangement joins TRBV9 to TRBJ1-1, with 9 bases aligning to TRBD1. Germline-derived CDR1 and CDR2 are SGDLS and YYNGEE. The length of the CDR3 is 14 residues. With 0 bases clipped from V and 4 bases from J, the junction kept 1 base outside the gene matches. As DNA, the CDR3 is TGTGCCAGCAGCGTAGAACAGGGGGCCACTGAAGCTTTCTTT. Amino acids: CASSVEQGATEAFF.

The gene calls are TRBV6-5 and TRBJ2-7; 11 nucleotides align to TRBD2. Germline loops: CDR1 MNHEY, CDR2 SVGAGI. V shed 0 bases and J 6 bases; nucleotides not matched to a gene: 7. The CDR3 contains 16 residues. CDR3 bases: TGTGCCAGCAGTTACTCGATACTAGCGGGAGCAGGCGAGCAGTACTTC. This sequence encodes CASSYSILAGAGEQYF.